The 21 T cell receptor beta chains given below trace back to one sample, sequenced in a study of T cell repertoires in cytomegalovirus infection. TCRdb used MiXCR to reprocess the reads, holding one entry per CDR3 protein. In the table there are a few hundred thousand distinct CDR3 sequences, 20% to 25% of which are singletons. Antigens of these TCRs are unknown. The sample here was cultured PBMCs, taken from culture after CMV antigen stimulation. The receptors originated from a human donor in good health (CMV status not recorded). Some clones in this sample may be carry-over from other donors' samples.

This clonotype was seen more than once but under ten times. This chain uses TRBV4-1 with TRBJ1-3; D not resolved. Germline V gives CDR1 MGHRA, CDR2 YSYEKL. V lost 1 base, J lost 0 bases, and 13 bases lay in between. CDR3 size: 17 residues. The DNA for the CDR3 is TGCGCCAGCAGCCAAGGTCCTTATGGACTCTCTGGAAACACCATATATTTT. Encoded protein: CASSQGPYGLSGNTIYF.

The gene calls are TRBV6-4 and TRBJ2-7, with TRBD1 matching 10 bases. The V and J ends lost 7 bases and 3 bases, in that order; junction bases with no gene match: 9. The CDR3 consists of 15 residues. From germline, CDR1 is MRHNA and CDR2 SNTAGT. The CDR3 spells CASTIGGQGIYEQYV. CDR3 DNA sequence: TGTGCCAGCACAATTGGGGGACAGGGGATCTACGAGCAGTACGTC.

V is TRBV27 and J is TRBJ2-1; a possible D gene is TRBD2 (5 bases). The V end was cut by 8 bases, the J end by 0 bases, with 11 bases between. The CDR3 extends over 14 amino acids. The germline V gene encodes CDR1 MNHEY and CDR2 SMNVEV (reference sequence). The CDR3 region has the DNA TGTGCCAGCGCTCGGAGGAGCTCCTACAATGAGCAGTTCTTC. It yields the protein CASARRSSYNEQFF.

The chain combines TRBV6-5 with TRBJ1-2; no clear D gene. V was trimmed by 5 bases and J by 4 bases, leaving 11 bases between them. The CDR3 covers 13 residues. In germline, CDR1 is MNHEY, CDR2 SVGAGI. The CDR3 sequence is CASSPTLIYGYTF. Written as DNA, the CDR3 is TGTGCCAGCAGTCCGACCTTGATCTATGGCTACACCTTC.

This clonotype turned up a few times. V gene TRBV27 combines with J gene TRBJ1-4; tentatively, D is TRBD1 (6 bases). V was clipped by 6 bases and J by 4 bases, with 9 bases between them. The germline CDR1 and CDR2 sequences are MNHEY and SMNVEV (reference sequence). The CDR3 contains 13 residues. The CDR3 bases are TGTGCCAGCAGGGGACATATTAATGAAAAACTGTTTTTT. Protein sequence: CASRGHINEKLFF.

The sample holds a few counts of this clonotype. The genes are TRBV20-1 and TRBJ2-1, with 7 nucleotides matching TRBD2. Trimming took 3 bases from V and 7 from J; bases not matched to a gene: 6. CDR1 and CDR2 (germline): DFQATT, SNEGSKA (reference sequence). CDR3 length: 13 amino acids. CDR3 nucleotides: TGCAGTGCTAGTCGGGGGGTTAGGAATGAGCAGTTCTTC. Translated: CSASRGVRNEQFF.

This clonotype was recorded many times. This chain uses TRBV6-5 with TRBJ1-5; no reliable D call. V was trimmed by 0 bases and J by 6 bases, leaving 6 bases between them. The CDR3 runs 13 residues. In germline, CDR1 is MNHEY, CDR2 SVGAGI. This CDR3 reads CASSYSRVQPQHF. CDR3 nucleotides: TGTGCCAGCAGTTACTCAAGGGTTCAGCCCCAGCATTTT.

The chain joins TRBV7-2 to TRBJ2-4, with D possibly matching TRBD1 (6 bases). V gave up 3 bases and J gave up 14 bases, with 14 bases separating them. CDR1 is SGHTA and CDR2 is FQGNSA in the germline V gene. The CDR3 is 12 residues long. Here the CDR3 DNA reads TGTGCCAGCAGCTTCCCCGGGACAACTGAGTACTTC. The encoded protein is CASSFPGTTEYF.

This clonotype showed up many times. The chain carries TRBV7-2 and TRBJ2-3; tentatively, D is TRBD2 (7 bases). Germline-derived CDR1 and CDR2 are SGHTA and FQGNSA. This CDR3 has 16 amino acids. Trimming took 1 base from V and 1 from J, leaving 12 bases between them. CDR3 DNA: TGTGCCAGCAGCTTAGTAGGGGGGGACGGCACAGATACGCAGTATTTT. Its translation is CASSLVGGDGTDTQYF.

This chain links TRBV20-1 with TRBJ1-1; 8 bases match TRBD1. The V and J ends lost 6 bases and 5 bases, in that order; junction bases with no gene match: 8. CDR1 is DFQATT and CDR2 is SNEGSKA in the germline V gene (reference sequence). This CDR3 comprises 13 residues. This CDR3 is CSARGRGGTEAFF. For the CDR3, the DNA is TGCAGTGCCAGGGGGCGCGGTGGAACTGAAGCTTTCTTT.

The table lists this clonotype with a few counts. This sequence joins TRBV20-1 and TRBJ2-5, with 9 bases aligning to TRBD2. From germline, CDR1 is DFQATT and CDR2 SNEGSKA (reference sequence). The CDR3 is 15 residues long. Trimming took 3 bases from V and 5 from J; bases not matched to a gene: 10. The CDR3 DNA is TGCAGTGCTAGCACTAGCGGGTCACGAGTGGAGACCCAGTACTTC. It encodes CSASTSGSRVETQYF.

This clonotype showed up just a few times. The rearrangement links TRBV6-5 to TRBJ2-7; D is tentatively TRBD1 or TRBD2 (6 bases each). V lost 5 bases to trimming and J lost 2 bases, with 13 bases between them. The CDR3 runs 14 residues. The germline V gene has CDR1 MNHEY and CDR2 SVGAGI. CDR3 region: CASSTRGGTYEQYF. The CDR3 DNA follows: TGTGCCAGCAGTACCAGGGGAGGCACCTACGAGCAGTACTTC.

This clonotype was found many times. This chain uses TRBV7-2 with TRBJ2-7, with 8 bases matching TRBD2. The CDR3 extends over 14 amino acids. Trimming cost V 3 bases and J 6 bases; bases outside gene matches: 7. Germline CDR1 reads SGHTA; CDR2 reads FQGNSA. The DNA for the CDR3 is TGTGCCAGCAGCTTCCGGGGGGGAGGGCGCGAGCAGTACTTC. It specifies CASSFRGGGREQYF.

This clonotype was counted at least ten times. The V gene is TRBV28, the J gene TRBJ2-7; TRBD2 might be the D (7 bases). The length of the CDR3 is 13 residues. The germline gives CDR1 MDHEN, CDR2 SYDVKM. Trimming stripped 3 bases from V and 4 bases from J, with 10 bases between. CDR3: CASSFGGPYEQYF. The CDR3 nucleotides read TGTGCCAGCAGTTTCGGGGGGCCATACGAGCAGTACTTC.

There are many counts of this clonotype. Written as DNA, the CDR3 is TGTGCCAGTAGAACCACGACAGGGGACGGCTATGGCTACACCTTC. Protein sequence: CASRTTTGDGYGYTF. The chain joins TRBV19 to TRBJ1-2, with 8 bases fitting TRBD1. The V gene's germline CDR1 is LNHDA and CDR2 SQIVND (reference sequence). J gave up 4 bases and V 6 bases, and 10 bases lay outside the gene matches. The CDR3 totals 15 residues.

V gene TRBV20-1 combines with J gene TRBJ2-1; no firm D call. CDR1 and CDR2 from the germline V gene are DFQATT and SNEGSKA (reference sequence). Trimming shortened V by 1 base and J by 4 bases, and 11 bases separated the two germline ends. This CDR3 is 14 amino acids long. The CDR3 coding sequence is TGCAGTGCTAGAGTGAGTAGGAAGTACAATGAGCAGTTCTTC. Its protein product is CSARVSRKYNEQFF.

This clonotype has a handful of counts. The V call is TRBV7-3, the J call TRBJ2-2; 8 nucleotides line up with TRBD1. The CDR3 runs to 15 residues. Germline V gene sequence: CDR1 SGHTA, CDR2 FQGTGA. The V and J ends lost 0 bases and 5 bases, in that order; junction bases with no gene match: 2. CDR3: CASSLTQGATGELFF. For the CDR3, the DNA is TGTGCCAGCAGCTTAACCCAGGGGGCGACCGGGGAGCTGTTTTTT. Filled out from reference TRBV7-3 and TRBJ2-2, the complete variable domain reads GAGVSQTPSNKVTEKGKYVELRCDPISGHTALYWYRQSLGQGPEFLIYFQGTGAADDSGLPNDRFFAVRPEGSVSTLKIQRTERGDSAVYLCASSLTQGATGELFFGEGSRLTVL.

This clonotype was counted between two and nine times. V usage is TRBV11-2 and J usage is TRBJ1-1, with a weak D call TRBD1 (5 bases). The CDR3 has 14 residues. V was pared by 5 bases and J by 5 bases, with 15 bases between. Looked up from germline, CDR1 is SGHAT and CDR2 is FQNNGV. CDR3 nucleotide sequence: TGTGCCAGCAGCAAGGGACGGGGGATGACTGAAGCTTTCTTT. Amino acids: CASSKGRGMTEAFF.

The gene calls are TRBV10-3 and TRBJ2-2; no reliable D call. The germline CDR1 and CDR2 sequences are ENHRY and SYGVKD. There are 13 residues in the CDR3. Trimming stripped 4 bases from V and 7 bases from J, with 10 bases between. CDR3 region: CAISGSRNGELFF. The CDR3 DNA reads as TGTGCCATCAGTGGATCTAGGAACGGGGAGCTGTTTTTT.

The chain has TRBV6-5 and TRBJ1-6, with D tentatively TRBD1 (5 bases). Germline lookup yields CDR1 MNHEY and CDR2 SVGAGI. This CDR3 has 17 amino acids. The V and J ends lost 0 bases and 7 bases respectively, with 16 bases between them. In DNA form, the CDR3 reads TGTGCCAGCAGTTACTCGGGGCAGGGAAGGAGCAATTCACCCCTCCACTTT. Its translation: CASSYSGQGRSNSPLHF.

The rearrangement links TRBV2 to TRBJ2-3, with D tentatively TRBD1 (6 bases). V dropped 5 bases and J dropped 1 base, with 13 bases sitting between them. The germline V gene encodes CDR1 SNHLY and CDR2 FYNNEI. This CDR3 spans 15 amino acids. The CDR3 loop is CASSPRTARTDTQYF. The CDR3 DNA reads TGTGCCAGCAGTCCCCGGACAGCCCGCACAGATACGCAGTATTTT.